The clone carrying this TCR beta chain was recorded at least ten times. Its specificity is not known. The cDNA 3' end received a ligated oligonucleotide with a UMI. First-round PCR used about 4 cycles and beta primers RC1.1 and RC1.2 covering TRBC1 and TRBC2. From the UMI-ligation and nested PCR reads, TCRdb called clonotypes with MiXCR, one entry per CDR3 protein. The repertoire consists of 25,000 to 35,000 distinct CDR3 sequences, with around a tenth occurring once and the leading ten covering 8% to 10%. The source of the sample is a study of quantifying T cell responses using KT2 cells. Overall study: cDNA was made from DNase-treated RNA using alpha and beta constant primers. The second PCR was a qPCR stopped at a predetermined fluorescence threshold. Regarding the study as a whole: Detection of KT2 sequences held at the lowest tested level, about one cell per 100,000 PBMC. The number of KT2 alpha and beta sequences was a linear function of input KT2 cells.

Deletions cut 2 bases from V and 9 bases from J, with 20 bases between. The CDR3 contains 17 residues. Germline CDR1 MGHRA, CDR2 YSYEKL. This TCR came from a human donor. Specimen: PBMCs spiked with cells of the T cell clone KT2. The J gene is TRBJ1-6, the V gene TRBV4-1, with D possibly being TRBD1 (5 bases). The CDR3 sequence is CASSQRGLTDSGSPLHF. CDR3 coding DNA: TGCGCCAGCAGCCAACGCGGACTAACTGACAGCGGTTCACCCCTCCACTTT.